The clone carrying this T cell receptor beta chain has just one count. The antigen is not known. The sample originates from a study of Ad26.COV2.S vaccination and SARS-CoV-2 variants. Turning to the study itself: Ad26.COV2.S, an intramuscular injection, was given once or twice 56 days apart.

The treatment is: around 19 received Ad26.COV2.S at low or high dose, single or two shots; about 5 received placebo; per-sample allocation not given. The investigators took samples on day 63 after the first vaccine or placebo injection. The vaccine delivered Wuhan-strain SARS-CoV-2 spike through an Ad26 vector. Trimming took off 4 bases at V and 9 bases at J, with 17 bases between the two ends. The CDR3 runs to 15 residues. The germline CDR1 and CDR2 sequences are SGHDT and YYEEEE. Findings of the study overall: Reportedly, spike-specific CD8+ and CD4+ T cell responses achieved substantial breadth once vaccination had taken place. Breadth measured for non-spike TCRs was similar across vaccine and placebo recipients.

Sequenced by immunoSEQ multiplex PCR; TCRdb stores in-frame clones only, minus some. Altogether about 350,000 clones are present, about 88% being singletons, with the ten largest covering around 6.6%. This material consisted of peripheral blood, taken in a trial of Ad26.COV2.S vaccine versus placebo. The V call is TRBV5-6, the J call TRBJ1-6; D perhaps matches TRBD1 (5 bases). The sequence derives from a person aged 18-65 years who received the Ad26.COV2.S COVID-19 vaccine or a placebo. The CDR3 nucleotides are TGTGCCAGCAGCCTCGGAGGGACCCGCTTTTCACCCCTCCACTTT. Amino acid sequence: CASSLGGTRFSPLHF.